These T cell receptor beta chains were read from a single sample in a study of blood T cells in healthy people across ages. One entry per CDR3 protein results from TCRdb running MiXCR on the 5' RACE reads. This table holds approximately 350,000 distinct CDR3 sequences, 50% to 60% found once. Sequenced: blood. The receptors stem from a man in his sixties in good health. Both conserved end residues are part of each CDR3. The D gene is left open where the match is weak. Clone size appears in some rows only: once, few, many, or a class for an expanded clone.

D gene,V gene,J gene,clone size,CDR3 protein,CDR3 DNA
NA,TRBV6-5,TRBJ2-6,NA,CASSYSIVGANVLTF,TGTGCCAGCAGTTACTCGATAGTTGGGGCCAACGTCCTGACTTTC
NA,TRBV11-2,TRBJ2-6,few,CASSFGTGANVLTF,TGTGCCAGCAGCTTCGGGACAGGGGCCAACGTCCTGACTTTC
TRBD1,TRBV7-2,TRBJ2-7,NA,CASSLAPGQGGEQYF,TGTGCCAGCAGCTTAGCCCCGGGACAGGGGGGCGAGCAGTACTTC
NA,TRBV12-3/TRBV12-4,TRBJ1-1,NA,CASSLGIEAFF,TGTGCCAGCAGTTTAGGGATTGAAGCTTTCTTT
NA,TRBV28,TRBJ1-2,NA,CASGEEWGYTF,TGTGCCAGCGGGGAAGAATGGGGCTACACCTTC
NA,TRBV7-3,TRBJ2-1,NA,CASSLTSYQGEQFF,TGTGCCAGCAGCTTAACCAGTTATCAGGGTGAGCAGTTCTTC
TRBD2,TRBV12-3/TRBV12-4,TRBJ2-5,NA,CASSLRAGGHETQYF,TGTGCCAGCAGTTTACGGGCGGGAGGGCATGAGACCCAGTACTTC
NA,TRBV6-2/TRBV6-3,TRBJ2-7,NA,CASSSRIHEQYF,TGTGCCAGCAGTTCAAGGATCCACGAGCAGTACTTC
TRBD2,TRBV27,TRBJ2-5,few,CASSLMAGGLETQYF,TGTGCCAGCAGTTTAATGGCGGGGGGGCTAGAGACCCAGTACTTC
NA,TRBV30,TRBJ2-1,NA,CAWSVLEENEQFF,TGTGCCTGGAGTGTGCTAGAAGAGAATGAGCAGTTCTTC
TRBD2,TRBV5-4,TRBJ2-1,NA,CASSFGTRRNEQFF,TGTGCCAGCAGCTTTGGGACTAGACGCAATGAGCAGTTCTTC
NA,TRBV12-3/TRBV12-4,TRBJ1-2,NA,CASTSGSNYGYTF,TGTGCCAGCACCTCTGGGAGTAACTATGGCTACACCTTC
TRBD2,TRBV7-7,TRBJ2-1,NA,CASSSGLSSYNEQFF,TGTGCTAGCAGCTCGGGACTAAGCTCCTACAATGAGCAGTTCTTC
TRBD2,TRBV20-1,TRBJ2-7,few,CSARGTRGLAGGGNEQYF,TGCAGTGCTAGAGGCACCCGGGGACTAGCGGGAGGTGGGAATGAGCAGTACTTC
NA,TRBV12-3/TRBV12-4,TRBJ1-2,NA,CASSFSRTINYGYTF,TGTGCCAGCAGTTTCTCCAGGACCATTAACTATGGCTACACCTTC
NA,TRBV7-3,TRBJ1-2,NA,CASSPDRQGGGYTF,TGTGCCAGCAGCCCCGACCGGCAGGGTGGTGGCTACACCTTC
NA,TRBV7-9,TRBJ2-2,NA,CASSAIPSASGELFF,TGTGCCAGCAGCGCGATCCCCAGTGCTTCCGGGGAGCTGTTTTTT
TRBD1,TRBV28,TRBJ2-1,few,CASSWDREGQFF,TGTGCCAGCAGTTGGGACAGGGAGGGGCAGTTCTTC
TRBD2,TRBV5-1,TRBJ2-3,NA,CASSFGGTLTDTQYF,TGCGCCAGCAGCTTCGGGGGGACCCTCACAGATACGCAGTATTTT
TRBD1,TRBV30,TRBJ2-7,few,CAWRDRGPSYEQYF,TGTGCCTGGAGGGACAGGGGACCCTCCTACGAGCAGTACTTC
TRBD2,TRBV11-3,TRBJ2-3,few,CASSLGGGSDTQYF,TGTGCCAGCAGCTTAGGGGGAGGGTCAGATACGCAGTATTTT
NA,TRBV5-1,TRBJ2-7,NA,CASTEQGYEQYF,TGCGCCAGCACCGAACAGGGTTACGAGCAGTACTTC
NA,TRBV30,TRBJ2-3,NA,CAWSLGGPGDTQYF,TGTGCCTGGAGTCTCGGGGGGCCCGGGGATACGCAGTATTTT
TRBD1,TRBV29-1,TRBJ1-2,many,CSVGQGARGYTF,TGCAGCGTTGGACAGGGGGCGAGAGGCTACACCTTC
NA,TRBV9,TRBJ2-5,few,CASSPELRTQREETQYF,TGTGCCAGCAGCCCAGAACTCAGGACACAGAGGGAAGAGACCCAGTACTTC
NA,TRBV20-1,TRBJ2-7,NA,CSAREVAMYEQYF,TGCAGTGCTAGAGAGGTGGCTATGTACGAGCAGTACTTC
TRBD2,TRBV20-1,TRBJ2-1,few,CSATKAGGRGDNEQFF,TGCAGTGCTACAAAAGCGGGAGGGCGAGGGGACAATGAGCAGTTCTTC
TRBD2,TRBV4-1,TRBJ2-1,NA,CAGSQVQRGGDEQFF,TGCGCCGGCAGCCAAGTCCAGCGGGGGGGCGATGAGCAGTTCTTC
NA,TRBV7-2,TRBJ2-1,NA,CASSLEASGGPRGEQFF,TGTGCCAGCAGCTTAGAGGCTAGCGGAGGCCCCAGGGGTGAGCAGTTCTTC
TRBD2,TRBV4-2,TRBJ2-1,few,CASSQDNGLAGTGDEQFF,TGTGCCAGCAGCCAAGACAACGGACTAGCGGGAACCGGGGATGAGCAGTTCTTC
TRBD1,TRBV28,TRBJ2-6,NA,CASSGLGQGAAGANVLTF,TGTGCCAGCAGTGGCCTGGGACAGGGGGCAGCTGGGGCCAACGTCCTGACTTTC
NA,TRBV28,TRBJ1-2,NA,CASSGGGPVEQGKYYGYTF,TGTGCCAGCAGTGGAGGTGGCCCGGTTGAACAGGGAAAATACTATGGCTACACCTTC
TRBD2,TRBV9,TRBJ2-1,few,CASTFSGRPDNEQFF,TGTGCCAGCACGTTTAGCGGGAGGCCCGACAATGAGCAGTTCTTC
NA,TRBV6-6,TRBJ1-5,few,CASSYDNSNQPQHF,TGTGCCAGCAGTTACGATAATAGCAATCAGCCCCAGCATTTT
TRBD2,TRBV7-9,TRBJ2-3,NA,CASSLDPRLAVGTDTQYF,TGTGCCAGCAGCTTAGATCCGCGACTAGCGGTGGGCACAGATACGCAGTATTTT
TRBD2,TRBV7-9,TRBJ2-7,NA,CASSVSGTSREQYF,TGTGCCAGCAGCGTATCCGGGACTAGCCGCGAGCAGTACTTC
NA,TRBV7-9,TRBJ2-4,NA,CASSPPLDEDKNIQYF,TGTGCCAGCAGCCCACCGTTGGATGAGGACAAAAACATTCAGTACTTC
TRBD1,TRBV25-1,TRBJ2-2,NA,CASRQTGGTGELFF,TGTGCCAGCAGACAGACAGGGGGGACCGGGGAGCTGTTTTTT
NA,TRBV20-1,TRBJ2-3,NA,CSAWGQSTDTQYF,TGCAGTGCTTGGGGTCAGAGCACAGATACGCAGTATTTT
NA,TRBV20-1,TRBJ1-5,NA,CSATGLGNQPQHF,TGCAGTGCTACAGGGTTGGGCAATCAGCCCCAGCATTTT
NA,TRBV3-1,TRBJ2-3,few,CASSRRSTDTQYF,TGTGCCAGCAGCCGCCGTAGCACAGATACGCAGTATTTT
NA,TRBV13,TRBJ2-7,NA,CASSLKSGENPYEQYF,TGTGCCAGCAGCTTAAAATCTGGAGAGAATCCCTACGAGCAGTACTTC
NA,TRBV29-1,TRBJ1-1,NA,CSVRWEAGTEAFF,TGCAGCGTTAGGTGGGAGGCGGGCACTGAAGCTTTCTTT
TRBD2,TRBV5-5,TRBJ2-3,NA,CASSSWTSGTDTQYF,TGTGCCAGCAGCTCCTGGACTAGCGGCACAGATACGCAGTATTTT
NA,TRBV6-2/TRBV6-3,TRBJ2-7,NA,CASTGAYEQYF,TGTGCCAGCACGGGGGCCTACGAGCAGTACTTC
NA,TRBV7-2,TRBJ1-2,once,CASSFRLYGYTF,TGTGCCAGCAGCTTTCGTCTCTATGGCTACACCTTC
NA,TRBV6-5,TRBJ1-4,NA,CASSGSTNEKLFF,TGTGCCAGCTCTGGGTCAACTAATGAAAAACTGTTTTTT